This T cell receptor (beta chain) stems from a study of identical twins. Whole-study results and caveats: For cord blood, abundant beta clonotypes had fewer insertions, unlike memory repertoires, which showed none. It was cross-sectional statistical analysis, not following the same donors, that the conclusions relied on.

The sample holds many counts of this clonotype. The antigen remains unidentified. Between the trimmed V and J ends, which lost 8 bases and 2 bases, there was a span of 9 bases. This CDR3 spans 12 amino acids. Template switching, a step in the protocol, added a universal primer site, and cDNA carried unique molecular identifiers. TCRdb recomputed calls from the 5' RACE reads with MiXCR, one row per CDR3 protein. The repertoire includes approximately 690,000 distinct CDR3 sequences, around 6% of them detected once, and 1.5% to 2% sits in the top ten. Donors uniformly comprised healthy Caucasians. The chain joins TRBV12-3 or TRBV12-4 to TRBJ1-2; perhaps TRBD1 as D (5 bases). The clonotype originates from a man between 18 and 29 years old in good health. Material for sequencing was naive T cells sorted from blood. CDR3 DNA sequence: TGTGCCAGCTGGGGCAGAAACTATGGCTACACCTTC. It codes for CASWGRNYGYTF.